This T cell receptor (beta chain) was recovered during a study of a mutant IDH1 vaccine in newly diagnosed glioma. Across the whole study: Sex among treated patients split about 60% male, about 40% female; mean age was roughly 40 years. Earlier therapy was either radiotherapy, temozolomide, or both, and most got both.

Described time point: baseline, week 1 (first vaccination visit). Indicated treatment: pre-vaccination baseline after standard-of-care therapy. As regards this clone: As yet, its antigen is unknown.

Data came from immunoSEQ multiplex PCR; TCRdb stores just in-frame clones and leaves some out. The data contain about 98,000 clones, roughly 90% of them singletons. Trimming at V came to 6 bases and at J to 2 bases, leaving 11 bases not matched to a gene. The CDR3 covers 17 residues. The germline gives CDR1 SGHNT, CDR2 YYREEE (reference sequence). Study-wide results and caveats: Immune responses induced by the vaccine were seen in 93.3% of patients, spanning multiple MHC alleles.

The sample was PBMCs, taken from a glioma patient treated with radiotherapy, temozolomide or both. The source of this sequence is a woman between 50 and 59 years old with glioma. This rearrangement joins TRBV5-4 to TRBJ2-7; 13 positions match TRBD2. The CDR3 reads CASTVDTGLAGPYEQYF. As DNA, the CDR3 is TGTGCCAGCACCGTGGACACGGGACTAGCGGGACCCTACGAGCAGTACTTC.